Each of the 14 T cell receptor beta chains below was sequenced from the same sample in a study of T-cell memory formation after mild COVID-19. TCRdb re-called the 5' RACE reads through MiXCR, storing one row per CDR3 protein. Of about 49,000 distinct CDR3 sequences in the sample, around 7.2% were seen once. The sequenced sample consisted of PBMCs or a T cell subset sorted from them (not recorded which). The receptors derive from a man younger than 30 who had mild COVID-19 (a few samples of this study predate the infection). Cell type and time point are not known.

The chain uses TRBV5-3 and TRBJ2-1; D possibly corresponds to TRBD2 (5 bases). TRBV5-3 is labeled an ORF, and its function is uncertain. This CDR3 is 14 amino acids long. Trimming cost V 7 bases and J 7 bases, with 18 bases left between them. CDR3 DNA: TGTGCCAGACCACTACGGCGGTCGGGAAATGAGCAGTTCTTC. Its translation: CARPLRRSGNEQFF.

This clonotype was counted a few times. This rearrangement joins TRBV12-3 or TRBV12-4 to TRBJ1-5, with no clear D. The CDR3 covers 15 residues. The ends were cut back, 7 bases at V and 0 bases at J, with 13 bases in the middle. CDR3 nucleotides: TGTGCCAGCACCTTCGGGCGAAGTAGCAATCAGCCCCAGCATTTT. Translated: CASTFGRSSNQPQHF.

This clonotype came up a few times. The CDR3: CASSLGGYGNQPQHF. CDR3 bases: TGCGCCAGCAGCTTGGGGGGATATGGGAATCAGCCCCAGCATTTT. The rearrangement joins TRBV5-1 to TRBJ1-5, with D uncertain. The CDR3 loop spans 15 amino acids. Trimming cost V 0 bases and J 4 bases, with 11 bases left between them. Per germline, CDR1 SGHRS and CDR2 YFSETQ.

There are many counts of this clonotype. DNA of the CDR3: TGTGCCAGCAGCCCTATTAGTCTCAGGGAGATAAACTCCTACGAGCAGTACTTC. Translating gives CASSPISLREINSYEQYF. This sequence joins TRBV4-2 and TRBJ2-7; D may be TRBD1 or TRBD2 (5 bases each). Trimming left V 4 bases short and J 0 bases short, with 22 bases between. The CDR3 sequence is 18 residues long. The germline gives CDR1 LGHNA, CDR2 YNFKEQ.

This chain's CDR3 is CASKKGVEDIQYF. The DNA for the CDR3 is TGTGCCAGCAAAAAGGGGGTAGAGGACATTCAGTACTTC. V is TRBV19 and J is TRBJ2-4; the D gene is possibly TRBD1 (6 bases). CDR3 size: 13 residues. The V end lost 9 bases, the J end lost 8 bases, and 17 bases lay between the germline ends. The germline gives CDR1 LNHDA, CDR2 SQIVND (reference sequence).

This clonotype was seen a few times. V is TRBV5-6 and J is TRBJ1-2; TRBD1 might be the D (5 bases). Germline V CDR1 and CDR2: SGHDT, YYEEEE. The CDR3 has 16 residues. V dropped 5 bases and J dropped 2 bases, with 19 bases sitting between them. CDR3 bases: TGTGCCAGCAGGCCATTAGGGACCGCGGGGAACTATGGCTACACCTTC. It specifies CASRPLGTAGNYGYTF.

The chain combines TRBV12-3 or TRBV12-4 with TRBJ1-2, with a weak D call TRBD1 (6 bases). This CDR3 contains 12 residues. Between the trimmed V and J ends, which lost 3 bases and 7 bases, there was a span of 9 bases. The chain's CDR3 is CASSFEGGGYTF. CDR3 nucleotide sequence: TGTGCCAGCAGTTTTGAAGGGGGTGGCTACACCTTC.

CDR3 DNA sequence: TGCGCCAGCAGCCAAGGGACAGTTGCAACTAATGAAAAACTGTTTTTT. Protein product: CASSQGTVATNEKLFF. This chain uses TRBV4-1 with TRBJ1-4; tentative D call: TRBD1 (6 bases). The germline V and J ends were trimmed by 1 base and 0 bases, with 9 bases remaining between them. Germline V gene lookup returns CDR1 MGHRA and CDR2 YSYEKL. The CDR3 covers 16 residues.

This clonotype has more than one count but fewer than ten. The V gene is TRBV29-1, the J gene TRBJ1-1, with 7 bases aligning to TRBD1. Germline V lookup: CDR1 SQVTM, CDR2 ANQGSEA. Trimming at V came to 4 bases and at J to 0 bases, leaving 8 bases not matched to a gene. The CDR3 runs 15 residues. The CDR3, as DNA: TGCAGCGTTGTTAAACAGGGGAACATGAACACTGAAGCTTTCTTT. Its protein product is CSVVKQGNMNTEAFF. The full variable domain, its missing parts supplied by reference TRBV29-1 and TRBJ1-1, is SAVISQKPSRDICQRGTSLTIQCQVDSQVTMMFWYRQQPGQSLTLIATANQGSEATYESGFVIDKFPISRPNLTFSTLTVSNMSPEDSSIYLCSVVKQGNMNTEAFFGQGTRLTVV.

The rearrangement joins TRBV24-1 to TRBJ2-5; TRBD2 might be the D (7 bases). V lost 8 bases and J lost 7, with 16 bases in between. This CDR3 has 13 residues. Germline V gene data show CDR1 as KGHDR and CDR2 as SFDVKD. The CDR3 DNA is TGTGCCACCACCCGACAAGGGGGGGTGACCCAGTACTTC. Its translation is CATTRQGGVTQYF.

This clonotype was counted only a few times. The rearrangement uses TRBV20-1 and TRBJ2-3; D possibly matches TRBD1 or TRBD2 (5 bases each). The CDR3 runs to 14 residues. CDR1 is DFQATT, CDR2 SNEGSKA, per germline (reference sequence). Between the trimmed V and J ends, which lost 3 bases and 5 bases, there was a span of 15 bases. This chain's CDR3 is CSASAGTAKDTQYF. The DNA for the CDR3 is TGCAGTGCTAGTGCCGGGACCGCAAAAGATACGCAGTATTTT.

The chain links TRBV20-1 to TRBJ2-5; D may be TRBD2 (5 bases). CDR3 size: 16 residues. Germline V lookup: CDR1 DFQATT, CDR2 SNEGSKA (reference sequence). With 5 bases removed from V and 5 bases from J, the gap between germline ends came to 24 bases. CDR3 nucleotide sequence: TGCAGTGCTGGAACCGGCCGTAGCCTAGAGCGGGAGACCCAGTACTTC. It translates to CSAGTGRSLERETQYF.

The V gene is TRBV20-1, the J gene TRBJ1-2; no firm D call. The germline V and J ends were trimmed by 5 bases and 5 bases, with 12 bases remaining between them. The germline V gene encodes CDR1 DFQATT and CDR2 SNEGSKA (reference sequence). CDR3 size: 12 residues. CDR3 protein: CSAGEQPYGYTF. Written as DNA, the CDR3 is TGCAGTGCTGGGGAACAACCTTATGGCTACACCTTC.

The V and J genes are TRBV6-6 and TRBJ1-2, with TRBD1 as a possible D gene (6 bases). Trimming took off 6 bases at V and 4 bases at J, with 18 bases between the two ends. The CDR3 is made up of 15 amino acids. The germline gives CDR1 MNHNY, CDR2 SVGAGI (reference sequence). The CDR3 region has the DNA TGTGCCAGCAGGGACAGACAGAACAAACCCTATGGCTACACCTTC. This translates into CASRDRQNKPYGYTF.